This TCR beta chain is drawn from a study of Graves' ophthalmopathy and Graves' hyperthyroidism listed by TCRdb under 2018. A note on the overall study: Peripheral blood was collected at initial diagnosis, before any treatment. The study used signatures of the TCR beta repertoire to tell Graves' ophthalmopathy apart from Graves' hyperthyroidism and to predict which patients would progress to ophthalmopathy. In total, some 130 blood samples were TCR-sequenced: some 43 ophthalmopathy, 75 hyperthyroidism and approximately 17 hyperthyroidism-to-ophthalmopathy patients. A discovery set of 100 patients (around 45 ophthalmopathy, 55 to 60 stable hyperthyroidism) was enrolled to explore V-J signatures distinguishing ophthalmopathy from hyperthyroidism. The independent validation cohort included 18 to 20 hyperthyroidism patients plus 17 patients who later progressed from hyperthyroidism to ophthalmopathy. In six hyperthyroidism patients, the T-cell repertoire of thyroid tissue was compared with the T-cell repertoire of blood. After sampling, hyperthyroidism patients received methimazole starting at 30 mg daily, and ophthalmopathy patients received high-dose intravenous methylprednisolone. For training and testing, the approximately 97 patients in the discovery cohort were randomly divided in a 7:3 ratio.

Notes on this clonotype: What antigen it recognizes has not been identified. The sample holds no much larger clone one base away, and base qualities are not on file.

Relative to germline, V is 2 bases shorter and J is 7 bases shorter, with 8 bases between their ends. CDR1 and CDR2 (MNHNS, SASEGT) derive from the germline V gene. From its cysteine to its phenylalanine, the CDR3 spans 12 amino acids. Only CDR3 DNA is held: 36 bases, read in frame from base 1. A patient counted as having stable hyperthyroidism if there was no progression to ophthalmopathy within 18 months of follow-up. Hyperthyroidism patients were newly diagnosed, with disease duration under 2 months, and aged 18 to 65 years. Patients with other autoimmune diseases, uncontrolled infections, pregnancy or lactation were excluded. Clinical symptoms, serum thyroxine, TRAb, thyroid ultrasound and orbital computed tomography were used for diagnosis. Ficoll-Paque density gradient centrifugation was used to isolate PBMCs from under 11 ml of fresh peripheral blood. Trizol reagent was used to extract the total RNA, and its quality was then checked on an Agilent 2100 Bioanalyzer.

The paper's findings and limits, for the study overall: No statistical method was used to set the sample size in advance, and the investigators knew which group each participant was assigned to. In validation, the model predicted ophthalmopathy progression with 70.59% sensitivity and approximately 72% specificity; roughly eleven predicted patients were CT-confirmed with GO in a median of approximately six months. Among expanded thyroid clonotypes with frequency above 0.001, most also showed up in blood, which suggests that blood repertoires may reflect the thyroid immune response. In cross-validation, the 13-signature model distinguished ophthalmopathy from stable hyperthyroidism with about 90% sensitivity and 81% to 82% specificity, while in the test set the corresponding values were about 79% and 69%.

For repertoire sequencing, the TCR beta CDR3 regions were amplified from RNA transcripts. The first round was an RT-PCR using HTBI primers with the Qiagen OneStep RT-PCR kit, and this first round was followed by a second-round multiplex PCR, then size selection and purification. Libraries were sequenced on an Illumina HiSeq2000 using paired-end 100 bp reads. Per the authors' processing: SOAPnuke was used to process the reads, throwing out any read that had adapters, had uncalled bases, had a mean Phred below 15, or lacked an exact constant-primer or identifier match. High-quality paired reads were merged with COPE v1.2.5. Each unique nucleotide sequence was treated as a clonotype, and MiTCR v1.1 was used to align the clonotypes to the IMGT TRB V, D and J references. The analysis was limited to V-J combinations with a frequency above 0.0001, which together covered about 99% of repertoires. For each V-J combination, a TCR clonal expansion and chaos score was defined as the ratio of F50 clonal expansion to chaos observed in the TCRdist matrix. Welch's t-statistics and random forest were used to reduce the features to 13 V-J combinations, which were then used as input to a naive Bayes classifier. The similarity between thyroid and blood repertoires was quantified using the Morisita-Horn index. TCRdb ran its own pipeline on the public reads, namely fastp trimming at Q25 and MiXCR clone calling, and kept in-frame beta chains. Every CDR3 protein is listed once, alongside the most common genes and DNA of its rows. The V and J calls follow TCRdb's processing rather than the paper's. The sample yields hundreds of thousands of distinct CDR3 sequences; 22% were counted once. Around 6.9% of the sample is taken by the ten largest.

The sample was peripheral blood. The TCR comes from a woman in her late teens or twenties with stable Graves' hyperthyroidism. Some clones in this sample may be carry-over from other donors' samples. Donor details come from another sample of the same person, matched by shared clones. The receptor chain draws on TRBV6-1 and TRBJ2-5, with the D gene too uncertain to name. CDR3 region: CASSEWDATQYF. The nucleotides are TGTGCCAGCAGTGAATGGGATGCGACCCAGTACTTC.